The clone carrying this T cell receptor (beta chain) was detected a few times. The target antigen is unknown. The CDR3 totals 15 residues. Germline-derived CDR1 and CDR2 are SGHTA and FQGNSA. With V trimmed by 4 bases and J by 2 bases, 7 bases remained unmatched. This record belongs to a study of type 1 regulatory T cells. About the study: An in vitro protocol generated T-allo10, a Tr1-enriched, alloantigen-specific CD4 T cell product. Study observations and caveats: Compared with non-Tr1 cells, Tr1 cells showed a narrower TCR repertoire.

TCRdb reprocessed the reads with MiXCR, giving one entry per CDR3 protein. Of 60,000 to 75,000 distinct CDR3 sequences listed, around 21% were seen once; the top ten hold less than 10%. The material sequenced was cultured type 1 regulatory T (Tr1) cells, either the whole culture or a sorted fraction (not recorded which). The chain links TRBV7-2 to TRBJ1-2, with 7 nucleotides matching TRBD1. The clonotype originates from a human donor in good health. The CDR3 nucleotides read TGTGCCAGCAGCTCGCCAGGGGGTGGGAACTATGGCTACACCTTC. Translation gives CASSSPGGGNYGYTF. Full variable domain (outside the CDR3, taken from reference TRBV7-2 and TRBJ1-2): GAGVSQSPSNKVTEKGKDVELRCDPISGHTALYWYRQSLGQGLEFLIYFQGNSAPDKSGLPSDRFSAERTGGSVSTLTIQRTQQEDSAVYLCASSSPGGGNYGYTFGSGTRLTVV.